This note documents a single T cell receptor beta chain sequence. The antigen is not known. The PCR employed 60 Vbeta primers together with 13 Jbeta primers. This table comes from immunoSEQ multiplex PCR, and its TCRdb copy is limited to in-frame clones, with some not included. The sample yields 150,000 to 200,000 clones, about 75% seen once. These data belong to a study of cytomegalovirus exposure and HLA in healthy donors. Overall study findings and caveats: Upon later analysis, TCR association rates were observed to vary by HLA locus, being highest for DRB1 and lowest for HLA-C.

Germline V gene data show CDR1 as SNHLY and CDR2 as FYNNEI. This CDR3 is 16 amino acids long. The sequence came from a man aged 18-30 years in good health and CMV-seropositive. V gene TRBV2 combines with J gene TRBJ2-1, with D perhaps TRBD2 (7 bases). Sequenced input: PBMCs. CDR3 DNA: TGTGCTGGGGGGGCCCCCGGATTTCGCTCCTACAATGAGCAGTTCTTC. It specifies CAGGAPGFRSYNEQFF.